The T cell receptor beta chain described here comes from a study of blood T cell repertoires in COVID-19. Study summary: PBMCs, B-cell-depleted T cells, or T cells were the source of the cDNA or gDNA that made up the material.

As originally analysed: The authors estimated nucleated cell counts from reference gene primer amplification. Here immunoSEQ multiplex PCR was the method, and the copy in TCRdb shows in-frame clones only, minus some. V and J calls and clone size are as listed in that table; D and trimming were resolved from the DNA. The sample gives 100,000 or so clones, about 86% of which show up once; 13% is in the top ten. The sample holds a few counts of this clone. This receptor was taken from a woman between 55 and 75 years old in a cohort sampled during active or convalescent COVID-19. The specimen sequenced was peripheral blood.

The CDR3 spells CASSFQGAVDTQYF. CDR3 nucleotides: TGTGCCAGCAGCTTTCAAGGGGCGGTGGATACGCAGTATTTT. V is TRBV7-2 and J is TRBJ2-3; D might be TRBD1 (5 bases). The germline V and J ends were trimmed by 3 bases and 6 bases, with 13 bases remaining between them. From germline, CDR1 is SGHTA and CDR2 FQGNSA. The CDR3 has 14 amino acids.